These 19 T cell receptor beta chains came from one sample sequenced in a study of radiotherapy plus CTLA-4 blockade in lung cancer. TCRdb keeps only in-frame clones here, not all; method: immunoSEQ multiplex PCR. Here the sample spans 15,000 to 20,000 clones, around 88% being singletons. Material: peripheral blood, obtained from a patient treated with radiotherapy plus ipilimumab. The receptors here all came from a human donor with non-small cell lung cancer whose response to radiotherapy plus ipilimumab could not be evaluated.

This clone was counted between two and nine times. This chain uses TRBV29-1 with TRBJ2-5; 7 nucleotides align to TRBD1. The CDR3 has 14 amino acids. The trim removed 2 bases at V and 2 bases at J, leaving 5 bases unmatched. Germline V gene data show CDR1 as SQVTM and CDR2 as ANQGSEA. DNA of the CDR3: TGCAGCGTTGAAACAGGGGACCGTCAAGAGACCCAGTACTTC. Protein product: CSVETGDRQETQYF.

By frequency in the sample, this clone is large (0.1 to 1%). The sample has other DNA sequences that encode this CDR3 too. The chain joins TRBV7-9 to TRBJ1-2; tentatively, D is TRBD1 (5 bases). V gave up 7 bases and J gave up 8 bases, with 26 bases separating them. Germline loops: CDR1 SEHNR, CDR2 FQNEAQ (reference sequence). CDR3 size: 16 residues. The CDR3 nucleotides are TGTGCCAGCATCCAGACCGCGGGACTCCGTAAGGAGGGCTACACCTTC. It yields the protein CASIQTAGLRKEGYTF.

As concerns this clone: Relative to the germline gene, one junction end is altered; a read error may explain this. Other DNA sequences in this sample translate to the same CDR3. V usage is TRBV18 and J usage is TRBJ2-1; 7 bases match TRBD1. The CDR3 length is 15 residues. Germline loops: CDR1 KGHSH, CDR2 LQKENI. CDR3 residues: CASSSDRVSYNEQFF. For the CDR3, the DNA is TGCGCCAGCTCATCAGACAGGGTCTCCTACAATGAGCAGTTCTTC. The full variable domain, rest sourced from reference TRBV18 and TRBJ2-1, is NAGVMQNPRHLVRRRGQEARLRCSPMKGHSHVYWYRQLPEEGLKFMVYLQKENIIDESGMPKERFSAEFPKEGPSILRIQQVVRGDSAAYFCASSSDRVSYNEQFFGPGTRLTVL.

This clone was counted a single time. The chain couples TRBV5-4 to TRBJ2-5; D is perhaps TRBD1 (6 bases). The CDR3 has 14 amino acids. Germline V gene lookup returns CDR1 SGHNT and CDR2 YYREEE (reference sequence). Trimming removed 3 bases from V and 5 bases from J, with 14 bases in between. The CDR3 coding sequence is TGTGCCAGCAGCTCCCGACAGGCTCCCGAGACCCAGTACTTC. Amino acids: CASSSRQAPETQYF.

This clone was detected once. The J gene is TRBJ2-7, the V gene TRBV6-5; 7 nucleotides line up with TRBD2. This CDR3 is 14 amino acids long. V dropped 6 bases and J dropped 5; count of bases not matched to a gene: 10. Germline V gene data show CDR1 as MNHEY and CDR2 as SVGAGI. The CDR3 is CASSRGGVKNEQYF. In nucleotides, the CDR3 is TGTGCCAGCAGCCGTGGGGGGGTAAAAAACGAGCAGTACTTC.

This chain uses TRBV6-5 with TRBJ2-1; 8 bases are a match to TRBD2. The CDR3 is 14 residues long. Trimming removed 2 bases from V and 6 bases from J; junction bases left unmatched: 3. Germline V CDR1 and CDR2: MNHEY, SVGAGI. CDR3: CASSYGREVNEQFF. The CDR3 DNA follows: TGTGCCAGCAGTTACGGGCGGGAGGTCAATGAGCAGTTCTTC.

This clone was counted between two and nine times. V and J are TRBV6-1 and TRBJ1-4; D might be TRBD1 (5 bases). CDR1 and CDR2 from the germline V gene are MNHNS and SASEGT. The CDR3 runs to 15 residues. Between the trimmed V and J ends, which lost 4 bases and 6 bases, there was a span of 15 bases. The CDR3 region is CASSGQKLGDEKLFF. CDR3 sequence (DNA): TGTGCCAGCAGTGGACAGAAGTTAGGAGATGAAAAACTGTTTTTT.

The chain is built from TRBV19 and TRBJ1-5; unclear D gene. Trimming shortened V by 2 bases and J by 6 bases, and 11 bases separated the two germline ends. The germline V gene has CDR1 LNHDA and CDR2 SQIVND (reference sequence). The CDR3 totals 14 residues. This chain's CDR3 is CASSIRPGGQPQHF. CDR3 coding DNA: TGTGCCAGTAGTATACGGCCCGGCGGTCAGCCCCAGCATTTT. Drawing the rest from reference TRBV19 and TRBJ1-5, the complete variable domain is DGGITQSPKYLFRKEGQNVTLSCEQNLNHDAMYWYRQDPGQGLRLIYYSQIVNDFQKGDIAEGYSVSREKKESFPLTVTSAQKNPTAFYLCASSIRPGGQPQHFGDGTRLSIL.

The DNA of the CDR3 is TGCGCCAGCAGCGCCGGGACAGGGCCCTACGAGCAGTACTTC. It specifies CASSAGTGPYEQYF. The chain links TRBV5-1 to TRBJ2-7, with 9 bases that match TRBD1. The CDR3 runs 14 residues. CDR1 SGHRS and CDR2 YFSETQ come from the germline V gene. The V segment lost 4 bases and the J segment 2 bases; nucleotides outside the gene matches: 4.

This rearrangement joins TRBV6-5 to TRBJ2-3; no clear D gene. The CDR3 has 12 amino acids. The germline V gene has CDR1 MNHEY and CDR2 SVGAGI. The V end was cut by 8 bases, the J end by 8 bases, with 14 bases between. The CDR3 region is CASVSPPGTQYF. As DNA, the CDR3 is TGTGCCAGCGTTAGCCCGCCGGGTACGCAGTATTTT.

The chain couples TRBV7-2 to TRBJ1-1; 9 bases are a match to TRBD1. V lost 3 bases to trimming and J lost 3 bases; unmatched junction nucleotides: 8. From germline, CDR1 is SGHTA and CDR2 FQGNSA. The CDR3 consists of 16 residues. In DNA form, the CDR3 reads TGTGCCAGCAGCTTTCGTACAGGGGGCCTGGACACTGAAGCTTTCTTT. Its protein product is CASSFRTGGLDTEAFF. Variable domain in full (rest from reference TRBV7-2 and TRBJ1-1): GAGVSQSPSNKVTEKGKDVELRCDPISGHTALYWYRQSLGQGLEFLIYFQGNSAPDKSGLPSDRFSAERTGGSVSTLTIQRTQQEDSAVYLCASSFRTGGLDTEAFFGQGTRLTVV.

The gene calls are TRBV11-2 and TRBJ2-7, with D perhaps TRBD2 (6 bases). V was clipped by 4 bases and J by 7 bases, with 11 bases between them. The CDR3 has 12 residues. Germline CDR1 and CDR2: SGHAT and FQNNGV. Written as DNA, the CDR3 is TGTGCCAGCAGCTCCATTAGCGGAGAGCAGTACTTC. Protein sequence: CASSSISGEQYF.

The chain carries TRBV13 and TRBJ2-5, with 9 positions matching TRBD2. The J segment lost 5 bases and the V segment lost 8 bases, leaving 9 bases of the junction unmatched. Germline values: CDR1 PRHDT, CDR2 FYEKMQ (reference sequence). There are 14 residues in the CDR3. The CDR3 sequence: CASGTSSAWETQYF. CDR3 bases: TGTGCCAGCGGGACTAGCAGTGCTTGGGAGACCCAGTACTTC.

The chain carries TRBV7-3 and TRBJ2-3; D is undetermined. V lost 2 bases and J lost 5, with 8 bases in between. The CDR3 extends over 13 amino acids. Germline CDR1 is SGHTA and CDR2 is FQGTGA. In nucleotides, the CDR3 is TGTGCCAGCAGCTTAGTGTTCCGAGATACGCAGTATTTT. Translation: CASSLVFRDTQYF.

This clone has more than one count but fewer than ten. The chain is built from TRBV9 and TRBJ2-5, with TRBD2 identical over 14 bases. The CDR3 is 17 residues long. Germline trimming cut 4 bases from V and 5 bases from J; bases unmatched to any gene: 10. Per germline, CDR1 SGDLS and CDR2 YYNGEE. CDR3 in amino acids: CASSPGLAGGKRETQYF. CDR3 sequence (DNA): TGTGCCAGCAGCCCAGGACTAGCGGGAGGTAAAAGGGAGACCCAGTACTTC. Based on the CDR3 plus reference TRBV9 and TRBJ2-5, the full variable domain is DSGVTQTPKHLITATGQRVTLRCSPRSGDLSVYWYQQSLDQGLQFLIQYYNGEERAKGNILERFSAQQFPDLHSELNLSSLELGDSALYFCASSPGLAGGKRETQYFGPGTRLLVL.

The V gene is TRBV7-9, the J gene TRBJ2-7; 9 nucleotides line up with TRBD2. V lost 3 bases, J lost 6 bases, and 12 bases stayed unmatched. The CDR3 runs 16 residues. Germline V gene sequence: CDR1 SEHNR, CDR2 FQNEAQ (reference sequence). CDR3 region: CASSFTPTSGGTEQYF. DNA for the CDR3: TGTGCCAGCAGCTTCACTCCGACTAGCGGAGGTACCGAGCAGTACTTC.

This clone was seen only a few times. The CDR3 bases are TGTGCCAGCAGTGAATTCGGGGGGGGCACAGATACGCAGTATTTT. It is translated as CASSEFGGGTDTQYF. This chain joins TRBV6-1 and TRBJ2-3; 8 nucleotides agree with TRBD2. Germline CDR1 reads MNHNS; CDR2 reads SASEGT. V trimming: 2 bases; J trimming: 1 base; junction bases outside the gene matches: 2. This CDR3 has 15 residues.

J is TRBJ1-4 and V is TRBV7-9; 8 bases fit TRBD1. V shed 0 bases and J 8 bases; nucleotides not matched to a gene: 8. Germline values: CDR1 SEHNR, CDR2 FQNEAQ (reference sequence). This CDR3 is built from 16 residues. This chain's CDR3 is CASSLAKDRAREKLFF. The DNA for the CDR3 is TGTGCCAGCAGCTTAGCGAAGGACAGGGCTAGGGAAAAACTGTTTTTT.

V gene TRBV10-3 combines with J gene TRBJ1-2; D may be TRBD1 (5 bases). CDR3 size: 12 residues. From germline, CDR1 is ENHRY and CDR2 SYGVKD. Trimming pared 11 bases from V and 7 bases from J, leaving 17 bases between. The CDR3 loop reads CAVTGEGRGYTF. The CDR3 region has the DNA TGTGCCGTGACGGGGGAGGGGCGTGGCTACACCTTC.